This T cell receptor (beta chain) was obtained from a study of regulatory T cells in long-lasting Graves disease. Of note for this clonotype: The antigen remains undetermined.

According to the study, TCR beta libraries were built with iRepertoire HTBI primers and CDR3-region Arm-PCR. TCRdb called the multiplex PCR reads again in MiXCR, with one record for every CDR3 protein. Here the sample spans 400,000 to 500,000 distinct CDR3 sequences, around 20% being singletons. CDR3 length: 15 amino acids. Per germline, CDR1 KGHDR and CDR2 SFDVKD. Trimming left V 3 bases short and J 3 bases short, with 11 bases between. Time point here: persistent/refractory GD, antithyroid drugs over 5 years with positive TRAb. PBMC-derived RNA was used for the TCR library. Study results and limitations: Researchers examined only peripheral blood and not thyroid tissue.

V usage is TRBV24-1 and J usage is TRBJ2-1, with D perhaps TRBD1 (6 bases). This material consisted of peripheral blood mononuclear cells (PBMCs), taken when the disease was refractory, from a patient treated with antithyroid drugs. This receptor was obtained from a female donor with Graves disease. The CDR3 protein is CATSDKDRNYNEQFF. As DNA, the CDR3 is TGTGCCACCAGTGATAAGGACAGAAACTACAATGAGCAGTTCTTC.